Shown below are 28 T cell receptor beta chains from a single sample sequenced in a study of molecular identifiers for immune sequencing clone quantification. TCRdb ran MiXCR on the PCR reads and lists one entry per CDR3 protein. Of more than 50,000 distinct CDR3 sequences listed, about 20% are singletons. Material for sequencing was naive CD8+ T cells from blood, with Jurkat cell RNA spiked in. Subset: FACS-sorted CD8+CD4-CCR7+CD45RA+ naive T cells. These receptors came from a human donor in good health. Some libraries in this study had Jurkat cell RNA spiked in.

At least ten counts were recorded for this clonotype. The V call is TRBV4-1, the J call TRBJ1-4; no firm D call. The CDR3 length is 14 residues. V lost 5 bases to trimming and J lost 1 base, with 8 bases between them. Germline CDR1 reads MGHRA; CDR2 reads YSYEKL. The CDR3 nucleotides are TGCGCCAGCAGCTCACATAGAACTAATGAAAAACTGTTTTTT. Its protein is CASSSHRTNEKLFF.

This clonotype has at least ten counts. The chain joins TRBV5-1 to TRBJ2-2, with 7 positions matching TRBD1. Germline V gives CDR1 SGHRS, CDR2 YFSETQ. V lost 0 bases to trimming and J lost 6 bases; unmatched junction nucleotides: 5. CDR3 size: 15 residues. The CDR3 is CASSLGQGVAGELFF. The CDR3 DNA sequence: TGCGCCAGCAGCTTGGGTCAGGGGGTCGCCGGGGAGCTGTTTTTT.

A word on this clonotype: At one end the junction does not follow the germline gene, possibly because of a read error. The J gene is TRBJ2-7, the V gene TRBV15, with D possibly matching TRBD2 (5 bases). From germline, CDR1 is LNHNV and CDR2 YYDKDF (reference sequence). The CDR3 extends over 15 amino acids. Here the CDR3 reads CATSGEETRGYEQYF. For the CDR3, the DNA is TGTGCCACCAGCGGAGAGGAGACCCGGGGCTACGAGCAGTACTTC.

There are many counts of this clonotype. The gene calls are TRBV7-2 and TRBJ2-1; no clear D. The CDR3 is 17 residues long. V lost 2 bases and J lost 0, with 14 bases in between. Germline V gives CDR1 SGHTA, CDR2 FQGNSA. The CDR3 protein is CASSLLGRLSSYNEQFF. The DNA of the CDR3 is TGTGCCAGCAGCTTATTAGGGCGACTCAGCTCCTACAATGAGCAGTTCTTC. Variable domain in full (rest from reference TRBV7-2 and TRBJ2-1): GAGVSQSPSNKVTEKGKDVELRCDPISGHTALYWYRQSLGQGLEFLIYFQGNSAPDKSGLPSDRFSAERTGGSVSTLTIQRTQQEDSAVYLCASSLLGRLSSYNEQFFGPGTRLTVL.

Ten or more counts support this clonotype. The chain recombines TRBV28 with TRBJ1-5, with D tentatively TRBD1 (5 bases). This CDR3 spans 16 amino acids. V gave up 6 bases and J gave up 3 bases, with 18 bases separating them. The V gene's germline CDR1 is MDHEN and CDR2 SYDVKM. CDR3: CASSPIFSGNNQPQHF. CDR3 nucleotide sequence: TGTGCCAGCAGCCCTATTTTCTCAGGGAACAATCAGCCCCAGCATTTT.

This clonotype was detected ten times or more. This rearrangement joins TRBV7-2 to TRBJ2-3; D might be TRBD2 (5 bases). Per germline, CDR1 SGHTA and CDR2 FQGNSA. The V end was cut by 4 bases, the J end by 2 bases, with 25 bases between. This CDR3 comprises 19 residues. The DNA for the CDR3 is TGTGCCAGCAGCTCCCACCCTGGGCGCACTAGTCGCGACACAGATACGCAGTATTTT. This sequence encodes CASSSHPGRTSRDTDTQYF.

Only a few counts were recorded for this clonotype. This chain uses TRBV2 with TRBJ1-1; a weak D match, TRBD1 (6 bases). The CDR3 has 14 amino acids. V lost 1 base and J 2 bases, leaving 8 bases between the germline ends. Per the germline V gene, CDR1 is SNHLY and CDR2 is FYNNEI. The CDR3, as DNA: TGTGCCAGCAGTGAAGGGACAGCCAACACTGAAGCTTTCTTT. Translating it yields CASSEGTANTEAFF. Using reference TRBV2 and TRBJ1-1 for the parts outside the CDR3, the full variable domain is EPEVTQTPSHQVTQMGQEVILRCVPISNHLYFYWYRQILGQKVEFLVSFYNNEISEKSEIFDDQFSVERPDGSNFTLKIRSTKLEDSAMYFCASSEGTANTEAFFGQGTRLTVV.

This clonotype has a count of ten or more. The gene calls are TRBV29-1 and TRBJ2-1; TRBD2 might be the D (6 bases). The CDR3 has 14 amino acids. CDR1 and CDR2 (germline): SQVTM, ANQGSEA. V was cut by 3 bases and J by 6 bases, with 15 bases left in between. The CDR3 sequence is CSVDSTSESNEQFF. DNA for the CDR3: TGCAGCGTTGATTCGACTAGTGAAAGCAATGAGCAGTTCTTC.

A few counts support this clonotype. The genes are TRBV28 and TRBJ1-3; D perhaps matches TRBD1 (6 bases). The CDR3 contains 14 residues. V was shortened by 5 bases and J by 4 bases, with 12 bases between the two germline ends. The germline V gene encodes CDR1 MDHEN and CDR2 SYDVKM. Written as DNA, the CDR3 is TGTGCCAGCAGTGCGAGGGGGGGGGGAAACACCATATATTTT. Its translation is CASSARGGGNTIYF.

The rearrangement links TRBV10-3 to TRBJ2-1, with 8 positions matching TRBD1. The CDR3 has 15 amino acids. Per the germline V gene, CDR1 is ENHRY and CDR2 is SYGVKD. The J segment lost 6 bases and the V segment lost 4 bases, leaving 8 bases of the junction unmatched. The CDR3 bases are TGTGCCATCAGTGGGACCGGACAGGGATTCAATGAGCAGTTCTTC. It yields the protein CAISGTGQGFNEQFF.

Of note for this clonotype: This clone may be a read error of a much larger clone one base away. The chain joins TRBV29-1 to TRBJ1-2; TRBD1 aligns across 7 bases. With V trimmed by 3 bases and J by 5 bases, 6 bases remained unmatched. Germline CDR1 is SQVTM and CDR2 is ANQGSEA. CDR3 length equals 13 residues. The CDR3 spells CSVEAGGAYGYTF. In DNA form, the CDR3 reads TGCAGCGTTGAGGCAGGGGGAGCATATGGCTACACCTTC. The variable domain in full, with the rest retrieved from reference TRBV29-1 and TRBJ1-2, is SAVISQKPSRDICQRGTSLTIQCQVDSQVTMMFWYRQQPGQSLTLIATANQGSEATYESGFVIDKFPISRPNLTFSTLTVSNMSPEDSSIYLCSVEAGGAYGYTFGSGTRLTVV.

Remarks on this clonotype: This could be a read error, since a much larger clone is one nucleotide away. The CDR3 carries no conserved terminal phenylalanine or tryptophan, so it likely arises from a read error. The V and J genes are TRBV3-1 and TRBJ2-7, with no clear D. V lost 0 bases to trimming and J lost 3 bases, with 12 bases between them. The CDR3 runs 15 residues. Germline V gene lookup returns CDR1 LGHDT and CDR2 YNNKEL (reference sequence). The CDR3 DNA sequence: TGTGCCAGCAGCCAAGATCGGTCCTCCTTCTACGAGCAGTACTCC. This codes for CASSQDRSSFYEQYS.

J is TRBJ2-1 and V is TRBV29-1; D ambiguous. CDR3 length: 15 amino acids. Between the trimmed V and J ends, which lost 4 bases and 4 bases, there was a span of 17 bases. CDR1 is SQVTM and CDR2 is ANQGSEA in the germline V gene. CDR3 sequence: CSVGDEQSSYNEQFF. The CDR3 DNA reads TGCAGCGTTGGAGACGAACAGAGCTCTTACAATGAGCAGTTCTTC.

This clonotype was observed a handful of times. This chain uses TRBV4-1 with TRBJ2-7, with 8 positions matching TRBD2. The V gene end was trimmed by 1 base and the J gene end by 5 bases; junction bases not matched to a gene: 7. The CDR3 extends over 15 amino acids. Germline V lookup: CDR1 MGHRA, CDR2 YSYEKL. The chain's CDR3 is CASSQVNRREDEQYF. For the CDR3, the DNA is TGCGCCAGCAGCCAAGTAAATCGGCGGGAGGACGAGCAGTACTTC.

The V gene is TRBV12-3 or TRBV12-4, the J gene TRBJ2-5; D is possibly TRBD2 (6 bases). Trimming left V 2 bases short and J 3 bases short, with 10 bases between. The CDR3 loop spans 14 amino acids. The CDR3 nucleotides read TGTGCCAGCAGTTTAATGGGGGGAGAAGAGACCCAGTACTTC. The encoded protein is CASSLMGGEETQYF.

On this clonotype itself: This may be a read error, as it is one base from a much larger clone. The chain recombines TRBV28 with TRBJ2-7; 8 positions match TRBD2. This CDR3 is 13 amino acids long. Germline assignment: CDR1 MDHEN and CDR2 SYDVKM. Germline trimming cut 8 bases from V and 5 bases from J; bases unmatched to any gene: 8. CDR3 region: CASGKRGPHEQYF. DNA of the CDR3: TGTGCCAGCGGCAAGCGGGGGCCGCACGAGCAGTACTTC.

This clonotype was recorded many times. CDR3 residues: CASSEGTGAYEQYF. For the CDR3, the DNA is TGTGCCAGCAGCGAAGGGACAGGAGCCTACGAGCAGTACTTC. V usage is TRBV12-3 or TRBV12-4 and J usage is TRBJ2-7; 8 nucleotides match TRBD1. J was trimmed by 2 bases and V by 6 bases; bases with no gene match: 6. This CDR3 comprises 14 residues.

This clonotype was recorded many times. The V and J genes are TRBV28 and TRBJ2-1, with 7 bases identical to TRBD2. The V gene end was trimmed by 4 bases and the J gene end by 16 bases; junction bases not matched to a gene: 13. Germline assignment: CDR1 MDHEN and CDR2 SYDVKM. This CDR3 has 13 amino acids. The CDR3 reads CASSWGGAGEKFF. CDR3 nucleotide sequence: TGTGCCAGCAGTTGGGGCGGGGCGGGAGAGAAATTCTTC.

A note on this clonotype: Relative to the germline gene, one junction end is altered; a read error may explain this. CDR3: CASIPIPDRQGTQYF. Here the CDR3 DNA reads TGCGCCAGCATCCCGATCCCAGACCGACAAGGGACCCAGTACTTC. The chain uses TRBV5-1 and TRBJ2-5; no definite D call. This CDR3 is built from 15 residues. Germline V gene data show CDR1 as SGHRS and CDR2 as YFSETQ.

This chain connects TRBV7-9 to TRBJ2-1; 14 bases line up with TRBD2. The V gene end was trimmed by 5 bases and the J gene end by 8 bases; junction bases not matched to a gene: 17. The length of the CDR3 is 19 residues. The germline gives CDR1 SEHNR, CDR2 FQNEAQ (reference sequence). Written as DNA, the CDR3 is TGTGCCAGCAGCCCACCCGGGGGACTAGCGGGAGCGCAAGGCGATGAGCAGTTCTTC. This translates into CASSPPGGLAGAQGDEQFF.

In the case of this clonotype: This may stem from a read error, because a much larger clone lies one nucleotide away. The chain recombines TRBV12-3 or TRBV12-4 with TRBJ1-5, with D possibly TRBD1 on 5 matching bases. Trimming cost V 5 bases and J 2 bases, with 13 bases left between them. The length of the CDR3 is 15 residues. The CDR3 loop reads CASSPSDTRNQPQHF. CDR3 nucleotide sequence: TGTGCCAGCAGTCCGTCGGACACACGCAATCAGCCCCAGCATTTT.

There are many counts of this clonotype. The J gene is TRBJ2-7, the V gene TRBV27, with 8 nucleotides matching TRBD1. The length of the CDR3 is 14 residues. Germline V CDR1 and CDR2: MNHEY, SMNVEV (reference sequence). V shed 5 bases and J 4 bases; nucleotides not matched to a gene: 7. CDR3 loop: CASSLQGALYEQYF. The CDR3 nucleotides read TGTGCCAGCAGTCTCCAGGGGGCGCTTTACGAGCAGTACTTC.

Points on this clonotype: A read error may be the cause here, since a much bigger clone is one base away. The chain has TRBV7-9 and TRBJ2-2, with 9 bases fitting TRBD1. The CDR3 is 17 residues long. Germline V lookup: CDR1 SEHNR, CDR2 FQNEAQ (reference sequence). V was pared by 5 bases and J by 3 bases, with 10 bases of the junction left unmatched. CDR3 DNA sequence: TGTGCCAGCAGCCCCCTTCCCAGGACAGGGGACACCGGGGAGCTGTTTTTT. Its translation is CASSPLPRTGDTGELFF.

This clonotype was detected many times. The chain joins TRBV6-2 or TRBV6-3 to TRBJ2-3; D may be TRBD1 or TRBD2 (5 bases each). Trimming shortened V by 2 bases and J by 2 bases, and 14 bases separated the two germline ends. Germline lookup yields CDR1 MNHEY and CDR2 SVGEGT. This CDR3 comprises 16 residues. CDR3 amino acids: CASSYATGLPTDTQYF. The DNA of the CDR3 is TGTGCCAGCAGTTACGCCACAGGACTCCCCACAGATACGCAGTATTTT.

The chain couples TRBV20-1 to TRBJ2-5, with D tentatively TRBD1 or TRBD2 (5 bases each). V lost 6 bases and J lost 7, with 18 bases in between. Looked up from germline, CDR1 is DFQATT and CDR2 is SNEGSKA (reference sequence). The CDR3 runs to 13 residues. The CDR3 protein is CSAPSGQWRTQYF. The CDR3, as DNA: TGCAGTGCCCCCTCGGGGCAGTGGAGGACCCAGTACTTC.

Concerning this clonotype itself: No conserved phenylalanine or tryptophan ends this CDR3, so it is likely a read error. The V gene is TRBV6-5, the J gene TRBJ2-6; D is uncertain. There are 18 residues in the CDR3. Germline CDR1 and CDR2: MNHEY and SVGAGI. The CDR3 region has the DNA TGTGCCAGCTGTTACTTGACGACCGAAAACTCTGGGGCCAACGTCCTGACTTCC. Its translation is CASCYLTTENSGANVLTS.

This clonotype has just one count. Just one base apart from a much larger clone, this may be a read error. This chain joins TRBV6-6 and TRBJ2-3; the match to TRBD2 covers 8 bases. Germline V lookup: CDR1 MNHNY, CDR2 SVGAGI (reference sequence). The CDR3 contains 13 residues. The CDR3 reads CASNYGGADTQYF. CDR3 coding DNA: TGTGCCAGCAATTACGGGGGGGCAGATACGCAGTATTTT.

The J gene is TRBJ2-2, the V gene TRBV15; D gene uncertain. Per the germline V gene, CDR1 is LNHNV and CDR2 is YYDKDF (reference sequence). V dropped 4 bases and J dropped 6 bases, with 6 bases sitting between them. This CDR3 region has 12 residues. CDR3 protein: CATSNGAGELFF. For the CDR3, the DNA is TGTGCCACCAGCAATGGAGCCGGGGAGCTGTTTTTT.